Listed below are T cell receptor beta chains from one sample, sequenced in a study of blood T cell repertoires in COVID-19. Libraries were prepared by immunoSEQ multiplex PCR; TCRdb keeps only in-frame clonotypes and omits some of them. The data contain some 86,000 clones, around 93% of them singletons. Sample: peripheral blood. The origin of the receptors is a human donor with active COVID-19. The donor label of this sample is uncertain. Both conserved end residues are part of each CDR3. A D gene is named only where the DNA matches it firmly. The size of a clone is reported for some rows only, either as once, few or many, or as a class for expanded clones.

j_call clone_size v_call d_call cdr3_aa cdr3_nt
TRBJ2-7 - TRBV5-8 TRBD1 CASSRKPTGAYEQYF TGTGCCAGCAGCCGGAAACCGACAGGGGCCTACGAGCAGTACTTC
TRBJ2-6 - TRBV4-1 TRBD1 CASSPSMTGGNSGANVLTF TGCGCCAGCAGCCCTAGTATGACAGGGGGAAACTCTGGGGCCAACGTCCTGACTTTC
TRBJ2-7 - TRBV7-2 TRBD1 CASSFSSGTDEQYF TGTGCCAGCAGCTTTAGTTCCGGGACAGATGAGCAGTACTTC
TRBJ1-1 - TRBV18 - CASSGQLNTEAFF TGTGCCAGCTCAGGACAGCTGAACACTGAAGCTTTCTTT
TRBJ1-5 - TRBV28 - CASSPTSGRGGNQPQHF TGTGCCAGCAGTCCAACCTCCGGGAGGGGCGGCAATCAGCCCCAGCATTTT
TRBJ2-2 few TRBV4-1 - CASSQVRGDTGELFF TGCGCCAGCAGCCAAGTTCGCGGGGACACCGGGGAGCTGTTTTTT
TRBJ1-2 once TRBV29-1 - CSVEVGRGYGYTF TGCAGCGTTGAAGTGGGGAGAGGCTATGGCTACACCTTC
TRBJ2-7 - TRBV7-9 - CASSFMEGHYEQYF TGTGCCAGCAGCTTTATGGAGGGCCACTACGAGCAGTACTTC
TRBJ2-1 - TRBV5-1 - CASSLLSSGSSYNEQFF TGCGCCAGCAGCTTGTTATCGTCAGGTAGCTCCTACAATGAGCAGTTCTTC
TRBJ2-1 - TRBV7-7 TRBD2 CASSLGPTSGGAMVGEQFF TGTGCTAGCAGCTTAGGGCCGACTAGCGGGGGGGCCATGGTAGGTGAGCAGTTCTTC
TRBJ1-4 - TRBV5-1 - CASSIGTSATNEKLFF TGCGCCAGCAGCATCGGGACTTCCGCAACTAATGAAAAACTGTTTTTT
TRBJ2-3 - TRBV6-2/TRBV6-3 TRBD2 CASSYGAGGRSTQYF TGTGCCAGCAGTTACGGGGCGGGGGGCCGTTCTACGCAGTATTTT
TRBJ1-1 - TRBV6-5 - CAGRAVNTEAFF TGTGCCGGCAGGGCGGTGAACACTGAAGCTTTCTTT
TRBJ1-4 - TRBV7-2 TRBD1 CASSSGQGGEKLFF TGTGCCAGCAGCTCAGGACAGGGGGGTGAAAAACTGTTTTTT
TRBJ1-2 - TRBV7-8 - CASSFSREPYGYTF TGTGCCAGCAGCTTTTCGAGAGAGCCCTATGGCTACACCTTC
TRBJ1-2 - TRBV4-2 - CASSQDRAGLYGYTF TGTGCCAGCAGCCAAGATAGGGCAGGGCTCTATGGCTACACCTTC
TRBJ2-3 few TRBV5-6 TRBD1 CASSPTGNSADTQYF TGTGCCAGCAGCCCGACAGGGAATAGCGCAGATACGCAGTATTTT
TRBJ2-1 - TRBV9 TRBD2 CASSVLAASGAYNEQFF TGTGCCAGCAGCGTGCTAGCTGCTAGCGGGGCCTACAATGAGCAGTTCTTC
TRBJ2-7 - TRBV6-5 - CASHRVGGQVFF TGTGCCAGCCACAGGGTTGGTGGTCAAGTTTTCTTC
TRBJ1-6 - TRBV27 TRBD1 CASRHGQGVSPLHF TGTGCCAGCAGACACGGACAGGGAGTTTCACCCCTCCACTTT
TRBJ1-2 - TRBV5-1 TRBD1 CASSWIPRQGEGYTF TGCGCCAGCAGCTGGATCCCAAGACAGGGGGAAGGCTACACCTTC
TRBJ2-7 - TRBV28 - CASSSGGRGEQYF TGTGCCAGCAGTTCCGGTGGAAGGGGCGAGCAGTACTTC
TRBJ2-7 - TRBV6-1 - CASSEGQEVYEQYF TGTGCCAGCAGTGAAGGACAGGAAGTCTACGAGCAGTACTTC
TRBJ2-2 - TRBV5-1 TRBD2 CASSSSGGQSTGELFF TGCGCCAGCAGCTCTAGCGGGGGGCAAAGCACCGGGGAGCTGTTTTTT
TRBJ2-5 - TRBV4-1 TRBD2 CASSPGGTSGHYQETQYF TGCGCCAGCAGCCCTGGCGGGACTAGCGGGCATTACCAAGAGACCCAGTACTTC
TRBJ1-4 - TRBV2 - CASSDWGVREKLFF TGTGCCAGCAGTGATTGGGGGGTAAGGGAAAAACTGTTTTTT